This T cell receptor (beta chain) appears in the sequencing data of a study of shared clonotypes between healthy human individuals. With 5 bases clipped from V and 8 bases from J, the junction kept 11 bases outside the gene matches. The CDR3 has 15 amino acids. Germline CDR1 reads ENHRY; CDR2 reads SYGVKD. TCRdb's table, derived via immunoSEQ multiplex PCR, lists solely in-frame clones and lacks some. The sample comprises 520,000 or so clones, 60% to 85% of which are singletons, and 10% to 15% rests with the top ten. The sequence came from a woman between 35 and 50 years old in good health. Some clones in this sample may be carry-over from other donors' samples. The chain uses TRBV10-3 and TRBJ2-2, with 7 bases identical to TRBD1. The sequenced sample consisted of PBMCs. The CDR3 region has the DNA TGTGCCATCAGTAAATCCGGGACAGAGAATGGGGAGCTGTTTTTT. Encoded protein: CAISKSGTENGELFF.